The 14 T cell receptor beta chains presented below share a single source sample, sequenced in a study of metastatic and nonmetastatic thyroid tumors. MiXCR was used by TCRdb to re-call the PCR reads. In the table there are about 70,000 clones, less than 20% of which are singletons. All patients were untreated before thyroid surgery. Sequencing was carried out using blood. The receptors were gathered from a female donor with papillary thyroid cancer or a benign thyroid nodule (not recorded which). Some clones in this sample may be carry-over from other donors' samples.

This clone appeared many times. The chain has TRBV6-2 or TRBV6-3 and TRBJ2-1; TRBD1 agrees at 7 bases. The CDR3 length is 15 residues. The germline V gene encodes CDR1 MNHEY and CDR2 SVGEGT. V trimming: 5 bases; J trimming: 4 bases; junction bases outside the gene matches: 8. CDR3 in amino acids: CASSTRQGTYNEQFF. As DNA, the CDR3 is TGTGCCAGCAGTACGAGACAGGGTACATACAATGAGCAGTTCTTC.

This clone occurred many times. This chain joins TRBV19 and TRBJ1-2; D not certain. V was clipped by 7 bases and J by 2 bases, with 17 bases between them. The germline V gene has CDR1 LNHDA and CDR2 SQIVND (reference sequence). There are 15 residues in the CDR3. CDR3 region: CASTSGGVNNYGYTF. The CDR3 DNA is TGTGCCAGTACCTCGGGCGGGGTAAACAACTATGGCTACACCTTC.

The chain couples TRBV5-6 to TRBJ2-4; tentatively, D is TRBD2 (5 bases). V lost 7 bases and J lost 9, with 11 bases in between. Germline CDR1 is SGHDT and CDR2 is YYEEEE. CDR3 length equals 11 residues. The DNA of the CDR3 is TGTGCCAGCCGAAGAGGAGGCATTCAGTACTTC. Amino acids: CASRRGGIQYF.

This clone was observed many times. Other DNA sequences in this sample translate to the same CDR3. The rearrangement uses TRBV9 and TRBJ2-3; D is undetermined. The germline CDR1 and CDR2 sequences are SGDLS and YYNGEE. This CDR3 spans 16 amino acids. Trimming took off 2 bases at V and 0 bases at J, with 13 bases between the two ends. The DNA of the CDR3 is TGTGCCAGCAGCGTCTACGGAACGTCTAGCACAGATACGCAGTATTTT. Its protein is CASSVYGTSSTDTQYF. The variable domain in full, completed from reference TRBV9 and TRBJ2-3, reads DSGVTQTPKHLITATGQRVTLRCSPRSGDLSVYWYQQSLDQGLQFLIQYYNGEERAKGNILERFSAQQFPDLHSELNLSSLELGDSALYFCASSVYGTSSTDTQYFGPGTRLTVL.

The rearrangement uses TRBV12-3 or TRBV12-4 and TRBJ1-2, with D tentatively TRBD1 (6 bases). The CDR3 has 13 residues. The germline V and J ends were trimmed by 6 bases and 8 bases, with 16 bases remaining between them. The CDR3 loop reads CASSPGGAWGYTF. CDR3 coding DNA: TGTGCCAGCAGCCCTGGGGGGGCATGGGGCTACACCTTC.

Ten or more counts support this clone. The CDR3 region has the DNA TGTGCCAGCAGCCCCACGGGAAGCAATCAGCCCCAGCATTTT. This encodes CASSPTGSNQPQHF. The V call is TRBV9, the J call TRBJ1-5, with D hard to call. This CDR3 has 14 amino acids. Between the trimmed V and J ends, which lost 4 bases and 1 base, there was a span of 9 bases. Germline loops: CDR1 SGDLS, CDR2 YYNGEE.

About this clone itself: A much bigger clone sits one base away, suggesting this may be a read error. This CDR3 is also generated by other DNA sequences in the sample. V is TRBV9 and J is TRBJ1-4; 9 bases are shared with TRBD1. The J segment lost 3 bases and the V segment lost 4 bases, leaving 4 bases of the junction unmatched. Per the germline V gene, CDR1 is SGDLS and CDR2 is YYNGEE. The CDR3 has 15 amino acids. CDR3 DNA sequence: TGTGCCAGCAGCAAGGACAGGGGAGCTAATGAAAAACTGTTTTTT. Translated, it gives CASSKDRGANEKLFF.

There are many counts of this clone. The genes are TRBV28 and TRBJ1-2; the D gene is possibly TRBD1 (5 bases). This CDR3 is built from 15 residues. V shed 6 bases and J shed 5 bases, with 19 bases lying between them. Germline V CDR1 and CDR2: MDHEN, SYDVKM. For the CDR3, the DNA is TGTGCCAGCAGCCCCTCGGGGGGGACCCAGTATGGCTACACCTTC. It yields the protein CASSPSGGTQYGYTF.

This clone was recorded at least ten times. The chain uses TRBV30 and TRBJ2-1, with D perhaps TRBD2 (5 bases). The CDR3 sequence is 13 residues long. The germline CDR1 and CDR2 sequences are GTSNPN and SVGIG (reference sequence). The V end lost 3 bases, the J end lost 10 bases, and 16 bases lay between the germline ends. The CDR3 coding sequence is TGTGCCTGGAGCCCGGACTCAATGTGGGAGCAGTTCTTC. Its translation: CAWSPDSMWEQFF. Complete variable domain (other parts from reference TRBV30 and TRBJ2-1): SQTIHQWPATLVQPVGSPLSLECTVEGTSNPNLYWYRQAAGRGLQLLFYSVGIGQISSEVPQNLSASRPQDRQFILSSKKLLLSDSGFYLCAWSPDSMWEQFFGPGTRLTVL.

The sample holds many counts of this clone. The rearrangement joins TRBV9 to TRBJ2-5, with D unclear. The CDR3 totals 11 residues. The germline V gene has CDR1 SGDLS and CDR2 YYNGEE. The ends were cut back, 4 bases at V and 4 bases at J, with 5 bases in the middle. CDR3 DNA: TGTGCCAGCAGCTCGGCAGAGACCCAGTACTTC. Translation: CASSSAETQYF.

This clone was seen many times. The CDR3, as DNA: TGTGCCATCGCCAATTCTGCAACTAATGAAAAACTGTTTTTT. The encoded protein is CAIANSATNEKLFF. The chain carries TRBV10-3 and TRBJ1-4; D gene unclear. V was shortened by 8 bases and J by 0 bases, with 10 bases between the two germline ends. The CDR3 is made up of 14 amino acids. Germline CDR1 and CDR2: ENHRY and SYGVKD.

In its sample, this clone was seen many times. Sequence at one end of the junction differs from germline and may be a read error. Distinct nucleotide sequences in the sample also encode this CDR3. This chain uses TRBV20-1 with TRBJ1-1, with D tentatively TRBD1 (6 bases). This CDR3 region has 15 residues. Germline V gives CDR1 DFQATT, CDR2 SNEGSKA (reference sequence). The CDR3 here is CSASSYSRWDTEAFF. CDR3 nucleotides: TGCAGTGCCTCATCTTACAGTCGATGGGACACTGAGGCTTTCTTT.

Many counts were recorded for this clone. The chain recombines TRBV7-6 with TRBJ2-1, with D unresolved. V shed 3 bases and J shed 5 bases, with 2 bases lying between them. CDR1 is SGHVS and CDR2 is FNYEAQ in the germline V gene. The CDR3 contains 11 residues. CDR3 coding DNA: TGTGCCAGCAGCTTTAACAATGAGCAGTTCTTC. Protein product: CASSFNNEQFF.

In this sample, this clone turned up many times. The chain uses TRBV7-3 and TRBJ1-3; the D is unclear. CDR3 length: 15 residues. Trimming took 3 bases from V and 0 from J, leaving 9 bases between them. Germline-derived CDR1 and CDR2 are SGHTA and FQGTGA. The CDR3 loop reads CASSFPLSSGNTIYF. CDR3 DNA sequence: TGTGCCAGCAGCTTCCCCCTCAGCTCTGGAAACACCATATATTTT.